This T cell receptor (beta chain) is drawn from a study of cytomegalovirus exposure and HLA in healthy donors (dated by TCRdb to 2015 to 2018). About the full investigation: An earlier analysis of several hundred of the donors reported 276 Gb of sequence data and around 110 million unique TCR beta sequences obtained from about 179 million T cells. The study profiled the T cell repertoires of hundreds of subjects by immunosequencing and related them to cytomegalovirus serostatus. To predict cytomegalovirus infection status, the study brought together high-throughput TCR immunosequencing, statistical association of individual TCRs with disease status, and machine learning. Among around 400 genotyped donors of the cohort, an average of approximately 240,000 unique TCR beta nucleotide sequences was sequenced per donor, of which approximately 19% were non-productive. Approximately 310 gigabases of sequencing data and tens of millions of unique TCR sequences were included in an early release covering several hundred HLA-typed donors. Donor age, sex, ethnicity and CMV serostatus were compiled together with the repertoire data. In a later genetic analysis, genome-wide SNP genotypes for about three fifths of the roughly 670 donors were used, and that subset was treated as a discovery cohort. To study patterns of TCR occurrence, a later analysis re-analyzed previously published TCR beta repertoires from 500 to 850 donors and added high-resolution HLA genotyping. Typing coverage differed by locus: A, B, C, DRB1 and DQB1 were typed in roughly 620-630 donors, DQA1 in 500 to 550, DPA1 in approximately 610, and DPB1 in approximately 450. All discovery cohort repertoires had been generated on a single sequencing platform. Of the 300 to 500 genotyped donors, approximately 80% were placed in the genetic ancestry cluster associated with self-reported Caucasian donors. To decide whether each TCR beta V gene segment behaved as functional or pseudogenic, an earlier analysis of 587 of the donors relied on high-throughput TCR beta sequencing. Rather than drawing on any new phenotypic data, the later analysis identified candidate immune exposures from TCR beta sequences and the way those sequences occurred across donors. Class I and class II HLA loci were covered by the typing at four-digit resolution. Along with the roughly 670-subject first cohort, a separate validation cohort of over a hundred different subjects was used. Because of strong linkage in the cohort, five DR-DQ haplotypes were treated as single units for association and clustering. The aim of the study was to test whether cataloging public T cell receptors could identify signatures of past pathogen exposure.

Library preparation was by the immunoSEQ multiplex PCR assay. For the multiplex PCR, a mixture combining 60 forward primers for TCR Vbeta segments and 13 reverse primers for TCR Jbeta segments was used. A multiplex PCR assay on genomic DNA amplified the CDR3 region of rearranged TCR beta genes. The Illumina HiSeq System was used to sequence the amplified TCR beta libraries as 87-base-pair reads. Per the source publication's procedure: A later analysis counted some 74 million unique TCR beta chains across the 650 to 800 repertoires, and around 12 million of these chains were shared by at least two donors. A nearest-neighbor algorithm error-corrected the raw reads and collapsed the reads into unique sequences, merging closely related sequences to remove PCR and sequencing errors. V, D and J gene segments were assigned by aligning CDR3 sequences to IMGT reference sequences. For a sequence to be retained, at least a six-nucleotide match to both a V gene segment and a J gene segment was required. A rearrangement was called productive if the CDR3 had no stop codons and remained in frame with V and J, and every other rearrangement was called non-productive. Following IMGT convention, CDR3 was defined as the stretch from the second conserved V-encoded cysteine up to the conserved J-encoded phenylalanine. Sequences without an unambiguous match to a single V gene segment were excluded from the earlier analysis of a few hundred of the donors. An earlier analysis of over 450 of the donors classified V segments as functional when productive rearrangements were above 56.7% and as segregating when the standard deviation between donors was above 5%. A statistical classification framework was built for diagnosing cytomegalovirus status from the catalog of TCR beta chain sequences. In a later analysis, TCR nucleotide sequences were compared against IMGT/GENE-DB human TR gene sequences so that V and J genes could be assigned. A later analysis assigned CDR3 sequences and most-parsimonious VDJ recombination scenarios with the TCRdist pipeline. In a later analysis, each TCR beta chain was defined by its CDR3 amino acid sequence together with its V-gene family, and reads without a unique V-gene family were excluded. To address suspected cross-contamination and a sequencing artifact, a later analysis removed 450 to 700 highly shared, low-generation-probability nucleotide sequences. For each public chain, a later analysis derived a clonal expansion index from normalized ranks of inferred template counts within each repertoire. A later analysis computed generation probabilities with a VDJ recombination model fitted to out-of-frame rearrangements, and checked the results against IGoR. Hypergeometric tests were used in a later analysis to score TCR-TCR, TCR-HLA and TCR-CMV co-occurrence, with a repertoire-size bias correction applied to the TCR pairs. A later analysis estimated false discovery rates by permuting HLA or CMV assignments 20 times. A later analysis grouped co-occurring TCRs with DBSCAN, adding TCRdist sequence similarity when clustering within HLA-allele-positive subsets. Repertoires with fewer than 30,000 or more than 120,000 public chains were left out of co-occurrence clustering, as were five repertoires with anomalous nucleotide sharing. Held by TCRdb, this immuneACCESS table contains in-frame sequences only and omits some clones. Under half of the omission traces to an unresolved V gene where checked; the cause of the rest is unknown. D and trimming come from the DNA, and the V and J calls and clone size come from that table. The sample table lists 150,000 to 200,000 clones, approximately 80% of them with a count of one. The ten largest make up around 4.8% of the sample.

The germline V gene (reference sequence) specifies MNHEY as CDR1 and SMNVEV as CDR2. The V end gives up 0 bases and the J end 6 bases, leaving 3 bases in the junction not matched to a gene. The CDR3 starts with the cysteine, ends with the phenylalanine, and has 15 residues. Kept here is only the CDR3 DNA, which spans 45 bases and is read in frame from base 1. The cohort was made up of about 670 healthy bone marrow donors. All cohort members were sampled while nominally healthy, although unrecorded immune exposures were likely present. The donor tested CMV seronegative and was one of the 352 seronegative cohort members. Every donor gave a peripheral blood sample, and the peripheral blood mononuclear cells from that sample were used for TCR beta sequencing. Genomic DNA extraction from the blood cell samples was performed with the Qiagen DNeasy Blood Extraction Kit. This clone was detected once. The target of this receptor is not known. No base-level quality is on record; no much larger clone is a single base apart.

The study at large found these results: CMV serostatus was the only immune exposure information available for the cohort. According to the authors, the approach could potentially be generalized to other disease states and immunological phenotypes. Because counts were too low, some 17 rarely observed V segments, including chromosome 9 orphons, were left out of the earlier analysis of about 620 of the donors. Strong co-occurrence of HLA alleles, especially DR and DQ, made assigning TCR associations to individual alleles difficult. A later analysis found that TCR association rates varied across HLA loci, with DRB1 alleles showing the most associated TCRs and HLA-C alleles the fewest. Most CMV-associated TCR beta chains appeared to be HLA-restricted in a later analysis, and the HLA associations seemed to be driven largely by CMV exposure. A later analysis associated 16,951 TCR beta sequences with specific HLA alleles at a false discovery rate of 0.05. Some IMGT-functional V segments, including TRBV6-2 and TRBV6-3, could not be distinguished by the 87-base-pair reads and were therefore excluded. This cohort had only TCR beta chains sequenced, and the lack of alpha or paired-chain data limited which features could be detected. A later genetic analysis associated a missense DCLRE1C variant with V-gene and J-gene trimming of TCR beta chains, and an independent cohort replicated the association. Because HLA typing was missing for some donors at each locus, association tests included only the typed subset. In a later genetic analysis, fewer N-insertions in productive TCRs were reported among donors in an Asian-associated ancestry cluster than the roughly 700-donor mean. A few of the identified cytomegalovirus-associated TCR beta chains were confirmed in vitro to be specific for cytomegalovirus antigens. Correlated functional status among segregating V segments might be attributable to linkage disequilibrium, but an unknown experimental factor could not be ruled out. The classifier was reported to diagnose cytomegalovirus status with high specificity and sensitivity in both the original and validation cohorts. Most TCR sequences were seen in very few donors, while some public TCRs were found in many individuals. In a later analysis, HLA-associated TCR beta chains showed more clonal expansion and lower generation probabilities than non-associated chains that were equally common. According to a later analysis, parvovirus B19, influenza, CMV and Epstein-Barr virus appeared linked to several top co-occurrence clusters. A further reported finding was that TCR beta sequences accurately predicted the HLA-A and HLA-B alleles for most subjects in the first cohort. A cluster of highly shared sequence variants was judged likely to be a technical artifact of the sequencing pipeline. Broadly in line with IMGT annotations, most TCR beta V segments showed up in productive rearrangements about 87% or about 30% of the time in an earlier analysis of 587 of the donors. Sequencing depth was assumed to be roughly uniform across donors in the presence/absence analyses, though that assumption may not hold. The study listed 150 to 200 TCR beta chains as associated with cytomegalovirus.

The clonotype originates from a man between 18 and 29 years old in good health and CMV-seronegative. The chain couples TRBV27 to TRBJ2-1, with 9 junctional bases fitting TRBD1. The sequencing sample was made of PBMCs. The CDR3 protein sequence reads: CASSLSGTGFNEQFF. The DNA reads TGTGCCAGCAGTTTATCCGGGACAGGGTTCAATGAGCAGTTCTTC.